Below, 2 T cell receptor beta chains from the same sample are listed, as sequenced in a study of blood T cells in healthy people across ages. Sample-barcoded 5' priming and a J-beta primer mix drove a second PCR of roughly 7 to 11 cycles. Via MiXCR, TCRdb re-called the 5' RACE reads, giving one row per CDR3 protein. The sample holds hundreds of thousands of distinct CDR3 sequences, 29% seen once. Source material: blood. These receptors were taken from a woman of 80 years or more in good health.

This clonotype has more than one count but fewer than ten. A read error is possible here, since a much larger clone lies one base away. The CDR3 DNA follows: TGTGCCAGCAGTTTTTCTAGGGGAGGGCGAGAGACCCAGTACTTC. Translated, it gives CASSFSRGGRETQYF. The chain has TRBV27 and TRBJ2-5; 7 nucleotides agree with TRBD2. This CDR3 region has 15 residues. Germline loops: CDR1 MNHEY, CDR2 SMNVEV (reference sequence). V trimming: 3 bases; J trimming: 4 bases; junction bases outside the gene matches: 8.

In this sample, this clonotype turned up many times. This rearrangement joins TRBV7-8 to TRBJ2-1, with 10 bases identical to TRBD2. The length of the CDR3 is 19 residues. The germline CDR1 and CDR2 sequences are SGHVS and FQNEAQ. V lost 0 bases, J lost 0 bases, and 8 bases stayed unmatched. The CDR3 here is CASSLAPLAGPPSYNEQFF. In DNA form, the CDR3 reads TGTGCCAGCAGCTTAGCGCCACTAGCGGGGCCACCCTCCTACAATGAGCAGTTCTTC.